These T cell receptor beta chains were read from a single sample in a study of blood T cell repertoires in COVID-19. Some clones are missing from TCRdb's copy, which holds only in-frame ones; the method was immunoSEQ multiplex PCR. The sample has under 300,000 clones, roughly 83% seen once; the top ten hold approximately 9.4%. Input material: peripheral blood. The receptors were gathered from a woman aged 80 or over with acute or convalescent COVID-19. The CDR3 runs from the conserved cysteine through the conserved F or W. The D gene is left open where the match is weak. Some rows have no size entry. The others give once, few or many, or a class for an expanded clone.

CASSPDRGGEKLFF,TGTGCCAGCTCACCGGACAGGGGAGGAGAAAAACTGTTTTTT,14,TRBJ1-4,TRBD1,TRBV18,-
CASSQDRGTYNEQFF,TGTGCCAGCAGCCAGGACAGGGGGACCTACAATGAGCAGTTCTTC,15,TRBJ2-1,TRBD1,TRBV5-4,few
CATSRAGGEQYF,TGTGCCACCAGCAGGGCAGGGGGCGAGCAGTACTTC,12,TRBJ2-7,TRBD1,TRBV15,-
CASSRDSSYGYTF,TGCGCCAGTTCCCGTGACAGTTCCTATGGCTACACCTTC,13,TRBJ1-2,-,TRBV5-1,few
CASRLSGQNYGYTF,TGTGCCAGCAGATTATCCGGACAGAACTATGGCTACACCTTC,14,TRBJ1-2,-,TRBV6-5,-
CSVDNRGESGYTF,TGCAGCGTTGATAACAGGGGAGAGTCTGGCTACACCTTC,13,TRBJ1-2,TRBD1,TRBV29-1,-
CASSHLTSGNTIYF,TGTGCCAGTAGCCACTTAACCTCTGGAAACACCATATATTTT,14,TRBJ1-3,-,TRBV19,-
CATSDFFGGRANVLTF,TGTGCCACCAGTGATTTCTTCGGGGGTAGGGCCAACGTCCTGACTTTC,16,TRBJ2-6,-,TRBV24-1,-
CAISESTGGGTEAFF,TGTGCCATCAGTGAGTCGACAGGGGGCGGCACTGAAGCTTTCTTT,15,TRBJ1-1,TRBD1,TRBV10-3,-
CASSQRSFSGNTIYF,TGTGCCAGCAGCCAAAGGTCCTTTAGCGGAAACACCATATATTTT,15,TRBJ1-3,-,TRBV3-1/TRBV3-2,-
CSATTGGGTEAFF,TGCAGCGCCACCACCGGGGGTGGGACTGAAGCTTTCTTT,13,TRBJ1-1,-,TRBV29-1,-
CASSLKGSPLHF,TGTGCCAGTAGTCTCAAGGGGTCACCCCTCCACTTT,12,TRBJ1-6,-,TRBV19,-
CASSTGQGATGELFF,TGTGCCAGTAGTACGGGACAGGGTGCCACCGGGGAGCTGTTTTTT,15,TRBJ2-2,TRBD1,TRBV19,-
CASSTGQVPYEQYF,TGCGCCAGCAGCACTGGACAGGTGCCCTACGAGCAGTACTTC,14,TRBJ2-7,TRBD1,TRBV5-1,-
CASSFVGTVSGYTF,TGTGCCAGCAGTTTCGTAGGGACAGTCTCTGGCTACACCTTC,14,TRBJ1-2,TRBD1,TRBV28,few
CASSPGDQGYGYTF,TGTGCCAGCTCACCAGGGGATCAGGGTTATGGCTACACCTTC,14,TRBJ1-2,-,TRBV18,-
CASSLATGSSEQFF,TGCGCCAGCAGCTTGGCCACGGGTTCGAGTGAGCAGTTCTTC,14,TRBJ2-1,-,TRBV5-1,-
CASSQDSRLAGVPHEQFF,TGTGCCAGCAGCCAAGATAGTCGACTAGCGGGGGTCCCCCATGAGCAGTTCTTC,18,TRBJ2-1,TRBD2,TRBV4-2,-
CASSPGGTSHGPQHF,TGCGCCAGCAGCCCGGGGGGCACCTCCCATGGGCCCCAGCATTTT,15,TRBJ1-5,-,TRBV5-1,-
CATSRDPAGGPGGELFF,TGTGCCACCAGCAGAGATCCAGCGGGGGGGCCCGGCGGGGAGCTGTTTTTT,17,TRBJ2-2,TRBD2,TRBV15,-
CASSTGGGQPQHF,TGTGCCAGCAGTACAGGGGGAGGTCAGCCCCAGCATTTT,13,TRBJ1-5,TRBD1,TRBV12-3/TRBV12-4,-
CASSPDGLDQPQHF,TGTGCCAGCTCACCAGACGGACTGGATCAGCCCCAGCATTTT,14,TRBJ1-5,-,TRBV18,-
CASKGRYMNTEAFF,TGTGCCAGCAAAGGGAGATATATGAACACTGAAGCTTTCTTT,14,TRBJ1-1,-,TRBV6-5,-
CASSLVQGDQPQHF,TGTGCCAGCAGTTTAGTACAGGGGGATCAGCCCCAGCATTTT,14,TRBJ1-5,TRBD1,TRBV28,-
CARSVGGTSGGNEQFF,TGTGCCCGCAGCGTAGGGGGGACTAGCGGGGGCAATGAGCAGTTCTTC,16,TRBJ2-1,TRBD2,TRBV9,-